The 28 T cell receptor beta chains below were found in one sample sequenced in a study of OX40 agonist ivuxolimab in advanced cancers. The repertoire was sequenced with immunoSEQ multiplex PCR; TCRdb's copy has only in-frame clones and lacks some. The sample yields under 100,000 clones, over 70% seen once. The specimen comprised CD4+ or CD8+ T cells sorted from blood, sampled in a trial of the OX40 agonist ivuxolimab. The receptors here all came from an adult with an advanced solid tumor such as melanoma, head and neck, liver or kidney cancer.

This chain uses TRBV7-2 with TRBJ2-7; 8 bases agree with TRBD2. With 5 bases clipped from V and 4 bases from J, the junction kept 13 bases outside the gene matches. Germline V gene sequence: CDR1 SGHTA, CDR2 FQGNSA. There are 16 residues in the CDR3. The CDR3 region has the DNA TGTGCCAGCAGCCAACCGGGGGGGGACATCGGGTACGAGCAGTACTTC. Protein sequence: CASSQPGGDIGYEQYF.

This chain connects TRBV28 to TRBJ2-2; D is possibly TRBD1 (5 bases). CDR1 and CDR2 from the germline V gene are MDHEN and SYDVKM. This CDR3 region has 17 residues. V was trimmed by 2 bases and J by 2 bases, leaving 15 bases between them. The CDR3 reads CASSLRGQNRNTGELFF. The CDR3 region has the DNA TGTGCCAGCAGTTTAAGGGGTCAGAACCGTAACACCGGGGAGCTGTTTTTT.

This chain joins TRBV19 and TRBJ2-4; 8 bases align to TRBD1. CDR1 is LNHDA and CDR2 is SQIVND in the germline V gene (reference sequence). V lost 3 bases, J lost 8 bases, and 21 bases stayed unmatched. This CDR3 region has 19 residues. The chain's CDR3 is CASSILAGGKGQASDIQYF. CDR3 nucleotides: TGTGCCAGTAGTATTCTGGCAGGGGGCAAGGGTCAGGCATCGGACATTCAGTACTTC.

The CDR3 reads CASILGQGNTEAFF. CDR3 nucleotides: TGTGCCAGTATCCTAGGACAGGGAAACACTGAAGCTTTCTTT. The chain has TRBV19 and TRBJ1-1; 8 bases match TRBD1. V was clipped by 7 bases and J by 2 bases; unmatched bases: 6. The CDR3 length is 14 residues. Germline lookup yields CDR1 LNHDA and CDR2 SQIVND (reference sequence).

The chain's CDR3 is CASRPGQGNYGYTF. CDR3 DNA: TGCGCCAGCAGACCGGGACAGGGGAACTATGGCTACACCTTC. The V and J genes are TRBV5-1 and TRBJ1-2; 10 positions match TRBD1. The CDR3 extends over 14 amino acids. The germline CDR1 and CDR2 sequences are SGHRS and YFSETQ. Losses at the gene ends were 5 bases for V and 2 bases for J; bases not matched to a gene: 3.

The chain carries TRBV10-3 and TRBJ2-7; D possibly corresponds to TRBD2 (5 bases). V was clipped by 3 bases and J by 1 base, with 13 bases between them. The CDR3 loop spans 15 amino acids. Germline loops: CDR1 ENHRY, CDR2 SYGVKD. CDR3 sequence (DNA): TGTGCCATCAGTGATGAGGGTAAGGGTTCCTACGAGCAGTACTTC. Translating gives CAISDEGKGSYEQYF.

The chain recombines TRBV18 with TRBJ2-7; possibly TRBD1 for D (5 bases). CDR1 KGHSH and CDR2 LQKENI come from the germline V gene. V dropped 6 bases and J dropped 3 bases, with 15 bases sitting between them. This CDR3 region has 14 residues. This CDR3 is CASSRDSGNYEQYF. Here the CDR3 DNA reads TGTGCCAGCTCCCGCGACAGTGGGAACTACGAGCAGTACTTC.

The chain combines TRBV2 with TRBJ2-5, with D hard to call. The germline V gene has CDR1 SNHLY and CDR2 FYNNEI. CDR3 length: 13 residues. Trimming took 1 base from V and 3 from J, leaving 6 bases between them. CDR3 amino acids: CASSEVGEETQYF. The CDR3 DNA is TGTGCCAGCAGTGAAGTAGGCGAAGAGACCCAGTACTTC.

The V gene is TRBV7-8, the J gene TRBJ1-1; D is unclear. V shed 5 bases and J shed 1 base, with 8 bases lying between them. Germline V gene data show CDR1 as SGHVS and CDR2 as FQNEAQ. The CDR3 contains 13 residues. CDR3 amino acids: CASSRRGNTEAFF. CDR3 DNA: TGTGCCAGCAGCCGACGGGGGAACACTGAAGCTTTCTTT.

The CDR3 sequence: CASSELLSSYNEQFF. The CDR3 coding sequence is TGTGCCAGCAGTGAGCTATTGAGCTCCTACAATGAGCAGTTCTTC. The chain has TRBV2 and TRBJ2-1; no firm D call. Germline CDR1 SNHLY, CDR2 FYNNEI. Trimming took 3 bases from V and 0 from J, leaving 9 bases between them. This CDR3 has 15 amino acids.

This clone was seen a few times. The chain is built from TRBV6-1 and TRBJ2-2, with 10 positions matching TRBD1. The CDR3 has 16 residues. Germline V gene data show CDR1 as MNHNS and CDR2 as SASEGT. V trimming: 0 bases; J trimming: 6 bases; junction bases outside the gene matches: 4. CDR3 sequence: CASSEADGQGAGELFF. Here the CDR3 DNA reads TGTGCCAGCAGTGAAGCGGACGGACAGGGGGCCGGGGAGCTGTTTTTT.

The table lists this clone with a few counts. The chain joins TRBV5-6 to TRBJ2-5; D not certain. The CDR3 sequence is 13 residues long. Trimming took off 4 bases at V and 1 base at J, with 8 bases between the two ends. From germline, CDR1 is SGHDT and CDR2 YYEEEE. The CDR3 reads CASSRASQETQYF. The CDR3 coding sequence is TGTGCCAGCAGCAGGGCCTCCCAAGAGACCCAGTACTTC.

The chain links TRBV6-6 to TRBJ1-2; 8 nucleotides agree with TRBD1. The CDR3 is 13 amino acids. J lost 2 bases, V lost 5 bases, and 1 base had no gene match. Germline loops: CDR1 MNHNY, CDR2 SVGAGI (reference sequence). The CDR3 loop is CASSRTGNYGYTF. The CDR3 DNA is TGTGCCAGCAGTCGGACAGGGAACTATGGCTACACCTTC.

This rearrangement joins TRBV19 to TRBJ2-7; 8 nucleotides agree with TRBD2. Germline V gene sequence: CDR1 LNHDA, CDR2 SQIVND (reference sequence). V shed 9 bases, J shed 2 bases, and the junction held 18 bases outside the gene matches. The CDR3 runs to 17 residues. The CDR3 reads CASSPLAGRGVTYEQYF. In DNA, the CDR3 is TGTGCCAGCAGTCCCCTTGCAGGGCGGGGGGTTACCTACGAGCAGTACTTC.

The V and J genes are TRBV19 and TRBJ1-1; TRBD1 is a possible D gene (6 bases). The germline V gene encodes CDR1 LNHDA and CDR2 SQIVND (reference sequence). The ends were cut back, 5 bases at V and 3 bases at J, with 13 bases in the middle. The CDR3 is made up of 14 amino acids. This chain's CDR3 is CASSLTQGDTEAFF. Here the CDR3 DNA reads TGTGCCAGTAGTTTAACACAGGGAGACACTGAAGCTTTCTTT.

The chain is built from TRBV19 and TRBJ1-5; D is unresolved. Trimming removed 1 base at V and 0 bases at J, with 10 bases between. The germline V gene has CDR1 LNHDA and CDR2 SQIVND (reference sequence). The CDR3 covers 16 residues. In nucleotides, the CDR3 is TGTGCCAGTAGTATAGTTCGGGGAGGTAGCAATCAGCCCCAGCATTTT. Amino acids: CASSIVRGGSNQPQHF.

The rearrangement uses TRBV19 and TRBJ1-1, with D maybe TRBD1 (6 bases). Germline CDR1 and CDR2: LNHDA and SQIVND (reference sequence). The CDR3 loop spans 16 amino acids. V shed 5 bases and J shed 4 bases, with 20 bases lying between them. CDR3 region: CASSDADRPGGTEAFF. CDR3 DNA sequence: TGTGCCAGTAGTGATGCCGACAGGCCGGGGGGCACTGAAGCTTTCTTT.

The chain joins TRBV27 to TRBJ2-7, with D tentatively TRBD1 (7 bases). Between the trimmed V and J ends, which lost 5 bases and 9 bases, there was a span of 23 bases. The germline gives CDR1 MNHEY, CDR2 SMNVEV (reference sequence). The CDR3 is 15 residues long. The CDR3 reads CASSPGDSGWLGQYF. As DNA, the CDR3 is TGTGCCAGCAGTCCGGGGGACAGCGGGTGGTTGGGGCAGTACTTC.

The V and J genes are TRBV6-5 and TRBJ1-5; D is unclear. The CDR3 length is 14 residues. Trimming removed 6 bases at V and 2 bases at J, with 11 bases between. Germline-derived CDR1 and CDR2 are MNHEY and SVGAGI. The CDR3: CASSLLSGNQPQHF. DNA of the CDR3: TGTGCCAGCAGCCTTCTGTCGGGCAATCAGCCCCAGCATTTT.

The chain joins TRBV11-3 to TRBJ2-7, with D possibly called TRBD1 or TRBD2 (5 bases each). V shed 5 bases and J shed 3 bases, with 14 bases lying between them. The CDR3 is 14 residues long. Per the germline V gene, CDR1 is SGHNT and CDR2 is YENEEA. The CDR3 is CASSPGTAYYEQYF. The DNA for the CDR3 is TGTGCCAGCAGCCCCGGGACCGCTTACTACGAGCAGTACTTC.

This chain joins TRBV5-4 and TRBJ1-1; 8 nucleotides match TRBD1. The V and J ends lost 1 base and 6 bases, in that order; junction bases with no gene match: 5. Germline loops: CDR1 SGHNT, CDR2 YYREEE (reference sequence). The CDR3 length is 14 residues. In DNA, the CDR3 is TGTGCCAGCAGCTTGAACAGGGGGAAGGCTGAAGCTTTCTTT. Translated: CASSLNRGKAEAFF.

The chain recombines TRBV4-2 with TRBJ2-7; 10 bases map to TRBD1. J was trimmed by 0 bases and V by 3 bases; bases with no gene match: 2. The germline CDR1 and CDR2 sequences are LGHNA and YNFKEQ. The CDR3 runs 15 residues. CDR3 amino acids: CASSQGTGDSYEQYF. The CDR3 bases are TGTGCCAGCAGCCAGGGGACAGGGGACTCCTACGAGCAGTACTTC.

The rearrangement uses TRBV7-9 and TRBJ2-2, with 8 bases identical to TRBD2. This CDR3 comprises 16 residues. V gave up 6 bases and J gave up 1 base; unmatched junction bases: 7. Germline CDR1 reads SEHNR; CDR2 reads FQNEAQ (reference sequence). This CDR3 reads CASSQQGLGNTGELFF. The DNA for the CDR3 is TGTGCCAGCAGTCAACAGGGACTAGGGAACACCGGGGAGCTGTTTTTT.

This clone was observed a handful of times. The chain is built from TRBV6-6 and TRBJ2-7; D uncertain. Germline CDR1 and CDR2: MNHNY and SVGAGI (reference sequence). V was trimmed by 6 bases and J by 2 bases, leaving 11 bases between them. The CDR3 spans 13 residues. CDR3 sequence reads: CASSRTETYEQYF. For the CDR3, the DNA is TGTGCCAGCAGCCGGACCGAAACCTACGAGCAGTACTTC.

In this sample, this clone turned up once. V and J are TRBV14 and TRBJ2-1; no reliable D call. Trimming took 2 bases from V and 0 from J, leaving 11 bases between them. This CDR3 has 16 amino acids. The germline V gene encodes CDR1 SGHDN and CDR2 FVKESK. This chain's CDR3 is CASSQHTASSYNEQFF. CDR3 sequence (DNA): TGTGCCAGCAGCCAACATACAGCGAGCTCCTACAATGAGCAGTTCTTC. Looking up the rest from reference TRBV14 and TRBJ2-1 gives the full variable domain: EAGVTQFPSHSVIEKGQTVTLRCDPISGHDNLYWYRRVMGKEIKFLLHFVKESKQDESGMPNNRFLAERTGGTYSTLKVQPAELEDSGVYFCASSQHTASSYNEQFFGPGTRLTVL.

This clone was counted once. The CDR3 DNA sequence: TGCGCCAGCAGCACGTACAGGGGGCGAAAGTTGGAGAACTATGGCTACACCTTC. Protein product: CASSTYRGRKLENYGYTF. The chain links TRBV5-1 to TRBJ1-2, with TRBD1 matching over 9 bases. V shed 4 bases and J 2 bases; nucleotides not matched to a gene: 15. Per the germline V gene, CDR1 is SGHRS and CDR2 is YFSETQ. CDR3 size: 18 residues. The full variable domain, with the rest looked up from reference TRBV5-1 and TRBJ1-2, is KAGVTQTPRYLIKTRGQQVTLSCSPISGHRSVSWYQQTPGQGLQFLFEYFSETQRNKGNFPGRFSGRQFSNSRSEMNVSTLELGDSALYLCASSTYRGRKLENYGYTFGSGTRLTVV.

The J gene is TRBJ2-5, the V gene TRBV6-1; D unresolved. Germline lookup yields CDR1 MNHNS and CDR2 SASEGT. Trimming left V 0 bases short and J 7 bases short, with 15 bases between. The CDR3 is made up of 15 amino acids. The DNA of the CDR3 is TGTGCCAGCAGTGAAGCGGTCTCTACCCTTCGGACCCAGTACTTC. Protein: CASSEAVSTLRTQYF.

V usage is TRBV6-4 and J usage is TRBJ2-2; 10 bases line up with TRBD1. The V and J ends lost 10 bases and 3 bases, in that order; junction bases with no gene match: 5. CDR1 and CDR2 (germline): MRHNA, SNTAGT. This CDR3 has 14 amino acids. CDR3 region: CATSGTGDTGELFF. CDR3 DNA: TGTGCCACCTCCGGGACAGGGGACACCGGGGAGCTGTTTTTT.